The clone carrying this T cell receptor beta chain was counted between two and nine times. Its antigen is as yet unknown. These data are taken from a study of beta chain features in type 1 diabetes. Findings and caveats of the study: Within each of all four CD4+ subsets, Type 1 diabetes patients had TCRB CDR3s that were moderately but significantly shorter.

Investigators reverse transcribed all isolated RNA, so they sequenced expressed TCRB transcripts. Naive, central memory and regulatory T cell samples produced a mean of approximately 3.6 million reads. The repertoire was sequenced with immunoSEQ multiplex PCR; TCRdb's copy has only in-frame clones and lacks some. The repertoire holds approximately 250,000 clones, approximately 16% seen once, with 0.065% to 0.095% in the top ten. Trimming pared 5 bases from V and 4 bases from J, leaving 12 bases between. Germline V CDR1 and CDR2: SEHNR, FQNEAQ (reference sequence). This CDR3 region has 14 residues. The receptor was derived from a man aged 25-40 years with type 1 diabetes. The genes are TRBV7-9 and TRBJ1-3, with D unclear. Sequenced: naive CD4+ T cells from blood. For the CDR3, the DNA is TGTGCCAGCAGCCGAGCTTCGGGAGGAAACACCATATATTTT. Protein product: CASSRASGGNTIYF.